These 10 T cell receptor beta chains came from one sample sequenced in a study of Ad26.COV2.S vaccination and SARS-CoV-2 variants. Treatment here: 15 to 20 received Ad26.COV2.S at low or high dose, single or two shots; about 5 received placebo; per-sample allocation not given. Samples came from day 63 after the first vaccine or placebo injection. Profiled with immunoSEQ multiplex PCR; TCRdb holds only in-frame clones, not every one. This sample has roughly 400,000 clones, with less than 95% found just once. The input for sequencing was peripheral blood, taken in a trial of Ad26.COV2.S vaccine versus placebo. The receptor set was obtained from a person between 18 and 65 years old who received the Ad26.COV2.S COVID-19 vaccine or a placebo.

The chain uses TRBV10-3 and TRBJ1-2, with D unclear. The length of the CDR3 is 17 residues. The germline gives CDR1 ENHRY, CDR2 SYGVKD. Deletions cut 0 bases from V and 3 bases from J, with 17 bases between. The CDR3 bases are TGTGCCATCAGTGAGTCTCGGGGTAGGGATCTGCACTATGGCTACACCTTC. This translates into CAISESRGRDLHYGYTF.

The chain joins TRBV11-3 to TRBJ2-5; D unclear. The CDR3 spans 13 residues. The V gene's germline CDR1 is SGHNT and CDR2 YENEEA. V was clipped by 3 bases and J by 4 bases, with 9 bases between them. CDR3 sequence reads: CASSLSPGETQYF. DNA of the CDR3: TGTGCCAGCAGCTTGTCTCCGGGAGAGACCCAGTACTTC.

The rearrangement links TRBV6-5 to TRBJ2-7; the D gene is possibly TRBD1 (6 bases). Germline V lookup: CDR1 MNHEY, CDR2 SVGAGI. Trimming shortened V by 6 bases and J by 2 bases, and 17 bases separated the two germline ends. The length of the CDR3 is 15 residues. The DNA of the CDR3 is TGTGCCAGCAGGTCTCGTCGGGACACCCCCTACGAGCAGTACTTC. Protein sequence: CASRSRRDTPYEQYF.

The CDR3 coding sequence is TGTGCCAGTAGTATAGAGACAGGGGCTAGCACAGATACGCAGTATTTT. This encodes CASSIETGASTDTQYF. V usage is TRBV19 and J usage is TRBJ2-3; 8 positions agree with TRBD1. The CDR3 is 16 amino acids. The germline V gene encodes CDR1 LNHDA and CDR2 SQIVND (reference sequence). V shed 0 bases and J 0 bases; nucleotides not matched to a gene: 2.

The chain joins TRBV27 to TRBJ2-2; 10 bases line up with TRBD2. The CDR3 is made up of 14 amino acids. V was pared by 3 bases and J by 7 bases, with 2 bases of the junction left unmatched. Germline assignment: CDR1 MNHEY and CDR2 SMNVEV (reference sequence). The CDR3 coding sequence is TGTGCCAGCAGTTTTTTAGCGGGAGGCGGGGAGCTGTTTTTT. Amino acid sequence: CASSFLAGGGELFF.

A single count supports this clone. The J gene is TRBJ1-1, the V gene TRBV6-2 or TRBV6-3; 8 positions agree with TRBD1. Germline V gene data show CDR1 as MNHEY and CDR2 as SVGEGT. The CDR3 covers 16 residues. The V segment lost 6 bases and the J segment 2 bases; nucleotides outside the gene matches: 11. CDR3 protein: CASSLGRTGRNTEAFF. The CDR3 region has the DNA TGTGCCAGCAGCCTAGGACGGACAGGGCGTAACACTGAAGCTTTCTTT.

The chain combines TRBV5-6 with TRBJ1-4; 10 nucleotides match TRBD1. CDR3 size: 18 residues. V lost 4 bases, J lost 6 bases, and 15 bases stayed unmatched. Germline loops: CDR1 SGHDT, CDR2 YYEEEE. CDR3 sequence reads: CASSQHLRDRGRDEKLFF. The CDR3 nucleotides read TGTGCCAGCAGCCAACACCTCCGGGACAGGGGCCGGGATGAAAAACTGTTTTTT. Using reference TRBV5-6 and TRBJ1-4 for the parts outside the CDR3, the full variable domain is DAGVTQSPTHLIKTRGQQVTLRCSPKSGHDTVSWYQQALGQGPQFIFQYYEEEERQRGNFPDRFSGHQFPNYSSELNVNALLLGDSALYLCASSQHLRDRGRDEKLFFGSGTQLSVL.

The chain joins TRBV2 to TRBJ2-3; 8 nucleotides agree with TRBD2. The CDR3 runs to 15 residues. Germline CDR1 is SNHLY and CDR2 is FYNNEI. Trimming cost V 2 bases and J 4 bases; bases outside gene matches: 5. In DNA, the CDR3 is TGTGCCAGCAGTGAAACGGGAGGGCCCGCAGATACGCAGTATTTT. This translates into CASSETGGPADTQYF.

The rearrangement uses TRBV18 and TRBJ2-1; 8 bases agree with TRBD1. The CDR3 has 15 amino acids. V lost 0 bases and J lost 5; bases outside the gene matches: 3. Germline loops: CDR1 KGHSH, CDR2 LQKENI. The CDR3 spells CASSPPQGADNEQFF. In nucleotides, the CDR3 is TGTGCCAGCTCACCACCGCAGGGGGCGGACAATGAGCAGTTCTTC. The variable domain in full, completed from reference TRBV18 and TRBJ2-1, reads NAGVMQNPRHLVRRRGQEARLRCSPMKGHSHVYWYRQLPEEGLKFMVYLQKENIIDESGMPKERFSAEFPKEGPSILRIQQVVRGDSAAYFCASSPPQGADNEQFFGPGTRLTVL.

Concerning this clone itself: This CDR3 is also generated by other DNA sequences in the sample. V is TRBV27 and J is TRBJ2-1; D unresolved. The germline V gene encodes CDR1 MNHEY and CDR2 SMNVEV (reference sequence). The CDR3 consists of 11 residues. V lost 5 bases and J lost 5, with 4 bases in between. The DNA for the CDR3 is TGTGCCAGCAGTAGAAACAATGAGCAGTTCTTC. The encoded protein is CASSRNNEQFF.